This T cell receptor (beta chain) was recorded in a study of OX40 agonist ivuxolimab in advanced cancers. About the investigation overall: Ivuxolimab was a fully human IgG2 agonistic monoclonal antibody targeting the costimulatory receptor OX40 (CD134). Intravenous ivuxolimab was administered to patients every 2 weeks at six dose levels: 0.01, 0.1, 0.3, 1.5, 3 and 10 mg/kg. Of the approximately 50 dose-escalation patients, hepatocellular carcinoma was present in about 20, melanoma in around 15, renal cell carcinoma in 9 and head and neck cancer in 9. In the dose-escalation cohort, more than 75% of patients were male, and the mean age was roughly 60 years, with a range of about 23 to 90. Patients were allowed to have had prior anti-PD-1, anti-PD-L1 or anti-CTLA-4 therapy, and approximately 43% of the dose-escalation patients had previously received checkpoint inhibitors. Partial responses occurred in three dose-escalation patients: two with cutaneous melanoma and one with hepatocellular carcinoma. Peripheral TCRbeta sequencing was intended to test whether TCR sequence diversity was altered and clonal T-cell expansion was caused by ivuxolimab. The monotherapy dose-escalation portion (N = 52 patients) of the phase I ivuxolimab trial is reported in the paper.

Genomic DNA was extracted from sorted cells for sequencing of the TCRbeta CDR3 region. The immunoSEQ Assay was used for sequencing of TCRbeta CDR3 regions. This is the immuneACCESS table as TCRdb keeps it, with only in-frame sequences that have V and J called. A part of the clones is gone; compared with another copy, unresolved V genes explain less than half, and the rest is unexplained. The sample includes approximately 89,000 clones, with roughly 90% observed a single time. The ten largest clones add up to about 2.1% of the sample. The trial excluded patients who had a history of autoimmune disease or were on systemic immunosuppression. In every dose cohort, peripheral blood was drawn for TCR sequencing at baseline, cycle 4 day 1, and cycle 7 day 1. The samples were drawn from a first-in-human, open-label, multicenter phase I dose-escalation trial of ivuxolimab. The trial enrolled adults with locally advanced or metastatic head and neck squamous cell, hepatocellular, melanoma or renal cell carcinoma. Before TCR sequencing, CD4+ T cells and CD8+ T cells were sorted from peripheral blood as separate populations.

Points the paper makes about the study in general: At doses from 0.1 to 3.0 mg/kg, clonal expansion was seen in both CD4+ and CD8+ blood T cells between baseline and week 6. On average, CD8+ T cells showed more expanded clones than CD4+ T cells after ivuxolimab. In partial responders in the 0.1-3.0 mg/kg groups, normalized peripheral clonal expansion was found to be among the lowest, especially among CD8+ T cells. Low levels of normalized T-cell clonal expansion were also seen in some patients who did not respond. The antigen specificity of the peripheral T cells that underwent clonal expansion was not determined.

Comments on this clone: There is no known antigen for this receptor. The record has no base qualities; no much larger clone is one base away.

As encoded in the germline V gene (reference sequence), CDR1 is LNHDA while CDR2 is SQIVND. V gives up 2 bases and J gives up 7 bases, and the segment between their germline ends measures 19 bases. From the cysteine up to the phenylalanine, the CDR3 has a length of 16 residues. Of the read, only the CDR3 DNA is kept; its 48 bases are in frame from base 1. The sequence was collected from an adult with an advanced solid tumor such as melanoma, head and neck, liver or kidney cancer. This material consisted of CD4+ or CD8+ T cells sorted from blood, taken in a trial of the OX40 agonist ivuxolimab. Recombination connected TRBV19 to TRBJ2-3; TRBD2 is perhaps the D gene, given 7 matching bases. CDR3 region: CASSIQGRATQNTQYF. The nucleotide sequence is given as TGTGCCAGTAGTATACAGGGGAGGGCCACCCAGAATACGCAGTATTTT.